The 9 T cell receptor beta chains below come from one sample, sequenced in a study of identical twins. TCRdb passed the 5' RACE reads through MiXCR, listing each CDR3 protein once. The data contain 600,000 to 700,000 distinct CDR3 sequences, around 20% of them seen just once; the ten biggest clones take up 4% to 5.5%. The same sample was also studied in work on T cells expressing NK-cell markers.

The sequenced material came from PBMCs. Every receptor here comes from a woman aged 18 to 35 in good health.

CDR3 nucleotide sequence: TGCAGTGCGAGGGACGGCTTAACTTCCTACGAGCAGTACTTC. Its translation is CSARDGLTSYEQYF. V and J are TRBV20-1 and TRBJ2-7; D tentatively reads TRBD1 or TRBD2 (5 bases each). Germline values: CDR1 DFQATT, CDR2 SNEGSKA (reference sequence). V was shortened by 6 bases and J by 1 base, with 16 bases between the two germline ends. This CDR3 comprises 14 residues.

In this sample, this clonotype turned up many times. The rearrangement links TRBV12-3 or TRBV12-4 to TRBJ2-1; D possibly corresponds to TRBD2 (5 bases). V was trimmed by 3 bases and J by 14 bases, leaving 17 bases between them. This CDR3 has 13 amino acids. In DNA form, the CDR3 reads TGTGCCAGCAGTTTTAGCGTTAGGCTGGCGAAGTTCTTC. It translates to CASSFSVRLAKFF.

This clonotype was seen a handful of times. This sequence joins TRBV10-3 and TRBJ2-3; 8 nucleotides align to TRBD2. Per germline, CDR1 ENHRY and CDR2 SYGVKD. The CDR3 length is 14 residues. The junction had 8 bases not matched to a gene; V was cut back by 6 bases and J by 6 bases. CDR3 sequence: CAIRGTRATDTQYF. CDR3 bases: TGTGCCATCAGGGGGACTAGGGCTACGGATACGCAGTATTTT.

The chain combines TRBV10-3 with TRBJ2-3; D not certain. This CDR3 is 14 amino acids long. In germline, CDR1 is ENHRY, CDR2 SYGVKD. Between the trimmed V and J ends, which lost 7 bases and 6 bases, there was a span of 17 bases. The CDR3 nucleotides read TGTGCCATCACAGAGAGGCAGGCCGGGGATACGCAGTATTTT. Translation gives CAITERQAGDTQYF.

This chain joins TRBV10-2 and TRBJ2-7, with D possibly being TRBD1 (6 bases). CDR1 is WSHSY and CDR2 is SAAADI in the germline V gene. The CDR3 loop spans 12 amino acids. V dropped 6 bases and J dropped 6 bases, with 12 bases sitting between them. The DNA of the CDR3 is TGCGCCAGCAGGGACACAGGGTCCGAGCAGTACTTC. Translating gives CASRDTGSEQYF.

This clonotype was detected ten times or more. The gene calls are TRBV10-3 and TRBJ2-3; no reliable D call. The V and J ends lost 2 bases and 3 bases respectively, with 3 bases between them. CDR1 is ENHRY and CDR2 is SYGVKD in the germline V gene. CDR3 size: 12 residues. The CDR3 bases are TGTGCCATCAGTGAGGGGACAGATACGCAGTATTTT. It yields the protein CAISEGTDTQYF.

V usage is TRBV11-2 and J usage is TRBJ2-3; D unclear. Trimming stripped 2 bases from V and 11 bases from J, with 11 bases between. CDR3 length equals 12 residues. Per germline, CDR1 SGHAT and CDR2 FQNNGV. DNA of the CDR3: TGTGCCAGCAGCTTAACTTGGTCGGTGCAGTATTTT. It codes for CASSLTWSVQYF. Drawing the rest from reference TRBV11-2 and TRBJ2-3, the complete variable domain is EAGVAQSPRYKIIEKRQSVAFWCNPISGHATLYWYQQILGQGPKLLIQFQNNGVVDDSQLPKDRFSAERLKGVDSTLKIQPAKLEDSAVYLCASSLTWSVQYFGPGTRLTVL.

The rearrangement joins TRBV20-1 to TRBJ1-2; perhaps TRBD1 as D (6 bases). V was pared by 6 bases and J by 4 bases, with 15 bases between. Germline V gene lookup returns CDR1 DFQATT and CDR2 SNEGSKA (reference sequence). CDR3 length equals 13 residues. CDR3 nucleotides: TGCAGTGCCCCCCTCCGACAGGCCTATGGCTACACCTTC. Its translation: CSAPLRQAYGYTF.

This chain uses TRBV4-3 with TRBJ1-3; the D gene is possibly TRBD1 (5 bases). V was trimmed by 1 base and J by 0 bases, leaving 10 bases between them. The CDR3 consists of 16 residues. CDR1 is LGHNA, CDR2 YSLEER, per germline. The CDR3 DNA sequence: TGCGCCAGCAGCCAAGGCCCCAGGGACTCTGGAAACACCATATATTTT. Its protein product is CASSQGPRDSGNTIYF.